The T cell receptor (beta chain) under discussion was sequenced for a study of T cell repertoires in cytomegalovirus infection. In the study overall: Both a matching HLA type and CMV infection were indicated by public TCR beta signatures.

This clonotype appeared many times. TCRdb analysed the reads with MiXCR anew, one entry per CDR3 protein. Counted here are approximately 550,000 distinct CDR3 sequences, 15% to 20% occurring once; the ten biggest clones make up around 25%. V lost 5 bases, J lost 5 bases, and 7 bases stayed unmatched. The CDR3 spans 14 residues. From germline, CDR1 is SEHNR and CDR2 FQNEAQ (reference sequence). This TCR was sampled from a human donor in good health (CMV status not recorded). Some clones in this sample may be carry-over from other donors' samples. Sequenced material: CD8+ T cells from PBMCs. The V call is TRBV7-9, the J call TRBJ2-7, with 9 bases identical to TRBD1. In nucleotides, the CDR3 is TGTGCCAGCAGCCCTCGGGACAGGGAAAACGAGCAGTACTTC. Its protein is CASSPRDRENEQYF.